A selection of T cell receptor beta chains follows, all from one sample in a study of T cells after yellow fever vaccination. TCRdb ran MiXCR on the 5' RACE reads and lists one entry per CDR3 protein. The sample lists hundreds of thousands of distinct CDR3 sequences, approximately 3.8% occurring once. Sequencing used PBMCs, obtained on the day of the yellow fever booster vaccination. These receptors came from a man between 18 and 35 years old who received the YFV17D yellow fever vaccine. CDR3s include the opening cysteine and the closing phenylalanine or tryptophan. A row's size may be missing; if present it is once, few, many or a size class.

V	size	J	CDR3
TRBV7-3	NA	TRBJ2-3	CASSPRRGDTQYF
TRBV6-1	many	TRBJ2-4	CASDRGLLGNIQYF
TRBV28	many	TRBJ1-5	CASSFPQIDSNQPQHF
TRBV6-2/TRBV6-3	many	TRBJ2-1	CASSWVYNEQFF
TRBV5-1	few	TRBJ2-1	CASSGSGGNYNEQFF
TRBV2	many	TRBJ2-7	CASGLEGRVGVYEQYF
TRBV4-2	many	TRBJ1-5	CASSQPLAGTRHGNQPQHF
TRBV4-3	many	TRBJ2-5	CASSPNTGLAGETQYF
TRBV4-2	many	TRBJ2-7	CASSPTGSSYEQYF
TRBV7-6	NA	TRBJ1-1	CASSPTGSTEAFF
TRBV10-3	many	TRBJ2-3	CAISEPAGGNTDTQYF
TRBV5-1	many	TRBJ2-1	CASSPGTGTYNEQFF
TRBV2	many	TRBJ2-3	CASCSPTETQYF
TRBV5-6	many	TRBJ2-3	CASSLGSGRWDTQYF
TRBV6-2/TRBV6-3	many	TRBJ2-2	CASSYSADENTGELFF
TRBV20-1	many	TRBJ2-1	CSASGRGPYNEQFF
TRBV5-4	many	TRBJ1-2	CASSSFGANYGYTF
TRBV5-6	many	TRBJ1-1	CASRRRWGTEAFF
TRBV7-6	many	TRBJ1-1	CASGDKDNTEAFF
TRBV5-1	many	TRBJ1-5	CASSEGGVQQPQHF
TRBV5-1	many	TRBJ2-5	CASSPGTPRETQYF
TRBV4-2	NA	TRBJ1-2	CASSVRDPRQGDGYTF
TRBV20-1	many	TRBJ2-5	CSARVKSRALVSETQYF
TRBV4-3	many	TRBJ2-4	CASSQDTVGLAKNIQYF
TRBV7-3	few	TRBJ1-2	CASSVGGGDNYGYTF
TRBV20-1	few	TRBJ2-2	CSATRGHGGELFF
TRBV11-2	few	TRBJ2-3	CASSLKGGSPFHTQYF
TRBV12-3/TRBV12-4	many	TRBJ2-7	CASKILGLPEQYF
TRBV9	few	TRBJ2-1	CASSHSTSGSYNEQFF
TRBV29-1	many	TRBJ1-4	CSVRDSGGEKLFF
TRBV5-6	many	TRBJ2-1	CASSLPTTYNEQFF
TRBV12-3/TRBV12-4	many	TRBJ2-3	CASSRSGAFWTDTQYF
TRBV7-3	many	TRBJ2-2	CASSPTGGVGELFF
TRBV20-1	NA	TRBJ2-5	CSANLWRGLGETQYF
TRBV6-2/TRBV6-3	few	TRBJ2-3	CASRAEATDTQYF
TRBV20-1	NA	TRBJ1-4	CSARDPGDSNEKLFF
TRBV20-1	many	TRBJ2-1	CSARYSYNEQFF
TRBV5-1	many	TRBJ2-3	CASSSLVGQSTDTQYF
TRBV5-1	NA	TRBJ1-2	CASSLAGSGIYGYTF
TRBV25-1	NA	TRBJ2-3	CASSNHRGTDTQYF
TRBV12-3/TRBV12-4	once	TRBJ2-2	CASTAPDNTGELFF
TRBV18	few	TRBJ1-1	CASSPVFNTEAFF
TRBV20-1	NA	TRBJ2-1	CSARGPGLAYEQFF
TRBV3-1	few	TRBJ2-1	CASSRQLGGYNEQFF
TRBV6-5	many	TRBJ2-7	CASSRQESTYEQYF
TRBV29-1	many	TRBJ1-1	CSIRREMNTEAFF
TRBV30	NA	TRBJ1-6	CAWSVDRSKIPILHF
TRBV29-1	many	TRBJ2-1	CSVAGQSYGSYNEQFF
TRBV5-1	few	TRBJ2-1	CASGPRGSSYNEQFF
TRBV7-2	NA	TRBJ2-1	CATISGASYNEQFF
TRBV18	many	TRBJ1-1	CASSPGPGNTEAFF
TRBV25-1	few	TRBJ2-1	CASSDRDSYYSYNEQFF
TRBV4-1	NA	TRBJ1-2	CASSQFQGNGYTF